One and the same sample provided the 26 T cell receptor beta chains below, sequenced in a study of regulatory T cells in long-lasting Graves disease. CDR3-region Arm-PCR and iRepertoire HTBI primers produced the TCR beta libraries. TCRdb redid the calling of the multiplex PCR reads with MiXCR, one entry per CDR3 protein. This table holds about 440,000 distinct CDR3 sequences, around 17% found once. Time point indicated: newly diagnosed GD, antithyroid drugs for less than 3 months. Generation of the TCR library employed RNA extracted from PBMCs. These same records also appear under a second study, on T cells in Graves' hyperthyroidism and ophthalmopathy.

Sequenced material: peripheral blood mononuclear cells (PBMCs), taken at new diagnosis, from a patient treated with antithyroid drugs. The receptors shown here come from a woman in her twenties or thirties with Graves disease.

This clonotype appeared a few times. V and J are TRBV6-1 and TRBJ2-6; weak D call: TRBD2 (5 bases). CDR1 is MNHNS, CDR2 SASEGT, per germline. V lost 8 bases and J lost 0, with 20 bases in between. This CDR3 is 18 amino acids long. The CDR3 reads CASLGQRAPTSGANVLTF. The CDR3 nucleotides are TGTGCCAGCCTTGGGCAGAGGGCCCCAACCTCTGGGGCCAACGTCCTGACTTTC.

This clonotype has just a few counts. V gene TRBV19 combines with J gene TRBJ1-4, with TRBD1 identical over 11 bases. The CDR3 length is 16 residues. CDR1 LNHDA and CDR2 SQIVND come from the germline V gene (reference sequence). The V segment lost 4 bases and the J segment 7 bases; nucleotides outside the gene matches: 8. In nucleotides, the CDR3 is TGTGCCAGTAGTACCCCCTCCGGGACAGGGGGTGAAAAACTGTTTTTT. It is translated as CASSTPSGTGGEKLFF.

The V call is TRBV19, the J call TRBJ2-6; 8 nucleotides align to TRBD1. The CDR3 covers 18 residues. The junction had 6 bases not matched to a gene; V was cut back by 2 bases and J by 0 bases. Germline assignment: CDR1 LNHDA and CDR2 SQIVND (reference sequence). CDR3 amino acids: CASSIRDRTYSGANVLTF. DNA for the CDR3: TGTGCCAGTAGTATAAGGGACAGGACTTACTCTGGGGCCAACGTCCTGACTTTC.

This clonotype was picked up many times. V is TRBV7-2 and J is TRBJ1-1, with TRBD1 as a possible D gene (6 bases). Germline V CDR1 and CDR2: SGHTA, FQGNSA. The CDR3 extends over 16 amino acids. Deletions cut 5 bases from V and 3 bases from J, with 19 bases between. The CDR3 protein is CASSKEQGPPDTEAFF. Here the CDR3 DNA reads TGTGCCAGCAGCAAGGAACAGGGCCCACCCGACACTGAAGCTTTCTTT.

This clonotype occurred many times. V is TRBV10-3 and J is TRBJ2-7, with D perhaps assigned TRBD1 or TRBD2 (5 bases each). Trimming pared 6 bases from V and 3 bases from J, leaving 21 bases between. The germline CDR1 and CDR2 sequences are ENHRY and SYGVKD. The CDR3 covers 16 residues. In DNA form, the CDR3 reads TGTGCCATCAGCCCTCAACGCTCCGGGGCCCACTACGAGCAGTACTTC. Its translation: CAISPQRSGAHYEQYF.

The rearrangement joins TRBV6-2 or TRBV6-3 to TRBJ2-1, with 12 bases that match TRBD2. This CDR3 has 19 residues. J lost 7 bases, V lost 4 bases, and 17 bases had no gene match. Per germline, CDR1 MNHEY and CDR2 SVGEGT. The CDR3 DNA reads TGTGCCAGCAGTTCCCTAGCGGGAGGGCCCCTCTCTGGGGGTAATGAGCAGTTCTTC. This sequence encodes CASSSLAGGPLSGGNEQFF.

The sample holds many counts of this clonotype. The J gene is TRBJ2-1, the V gene TRBV11-1; D is possibly TRBD2 (7 bases). Trimming stripped 5 bases from V and 12 bases from J, with 17 bases between. The CDR3 contains 13 residues. Germline loops: CDR1 SGHAT, CDR2 FQDESV (reference sequence). The CDR3 bases are TGTGCCAGCAGCCGGGGGGCTGACGGACCGCAGTTCTTC. This encodes CASSRGADGPQFF.

In its sample, this clonotype was seen many times. The chain employs TRBV6-2 or TRBV6-3 and TRBJ2-1; 14 positions match TRBD2. The J segment lost 7 bases and the V segment lost 6 bases, leaving 8 bases of the junction unmatched. The CDR3 covers 16 residues. Germline lookup yields CDR1 MNHEY and CDR2 SVGEGT. DNA for the CDR3: TGTGCCAGCAGCGGAGCGACTAGCGGGAGGGGGAATGAGCAGTTCTTC. Translation gives CASSGATSGRGNEQFF.

The rearrangement uses TRBV9 and TRBJ2-1; D gene unclear. The CDR3 extends over 12 amino acids. Trimming shortened V by 3 bases and J by 10 bases, and 11 bases separated the two germline ends. CDR1 is SGDLS, CDR2 YYNGEE, per germline. The CDR3 DNA follows: TGTGCCAGCAGCGCCCCGGTCGGGGAGCAGTTCTTC. Translation gives CASSAPVGEQFF.

This clonotype was seen many times. The rearrangement links TRBV20-1 to TRBJ2-3; maybe TRBD1 (6 bases). V was clipped by 2 bases and J by 6 bases, with 9 bases between them. Germline CDR1 DFQATT, CDR2 SNEGSKA (reference sequence). This CDR3 has 12 amino acids. The CDR3 spells CSARKGEDTQYF. The CDR3 DNA follows: TGCAGTGCTAGAAAGGGGGAGGATACGCAGTATTTT.

This clonotype was observed a handful of times. Germline and junction disagree at one end, which may indicate a read error. The chain couples TRBV5-4 to TRBJ1-2; maybe TRBD1 (5 bases). The CDR3 covers 14 residues. CDR1 SGHNT and CDR2 YYREEE come from the germline V gene (reference sequence). CDR3: CASSLVGGGDGYTF. CDR3 sequence (DNA): TGCGCCAGCAGCTTGGTCGGGGGTGGCGATGGCTACACCTTC. The variable domain in full, completed from reference TRBV5-4 and TRBJ1-2, reads ETGVTQSPTHLIKTRGQQVTLRCSSQSGHNTVSWYQQALGQGPQFIFQYYREEENGRGNFPPRFSGLQFPNYSSELNVNALELDDSALYLCASSLVGGGDGYTFGSGTRLTVV.

This clonotype was observed many times. The J gene is TRBJ2-3, the V gene TRBV12-3 or TRBV12-4, with D perhaps matching TRBD2 (6 bases). The CDR3 has 15 amino acids. V lost 4 bases and J 1 base, leaving 12 bases between the germline ends. The CDR3 protein is CASSYGGMGTDTQYF. The DNA of the CDR3 is TGTGCCAGCAGTTATGGCGGGATGGGCACAGATACGCAGTATTTT.

This clonotype appeared a few times. J is TRBJ1-1 and V is TRBV3-1; D not certain. CDR1 is LGHDT and CDR2 is YNNKEL in the germline V gene (reference sequence). The CDR3 sequence is 13 residues long. V shed 0 bases and J shed 11 bases, with 13 bases lying between them. CDR3 DNA sequence: TGTGCCAGCAGCCAAGATGTGTGGAGAACGGCTTTCTTT. Amino acids: CASSQDVWRTAFF. Looking up the rest from reference TRBV3-1 and TRBJ1-1 gives the full variable domain: DTAVSQTPKYLVTQMGNDKSIKCEQNLGHDTMYWYKQDSKKFLKIMFSYNNKELIINETVPNRFSPKSPDKAHLNLHINSLELGDSAVYFCASSQDVWRTAFFGQGTRLTVV.

This rearrangement joins TRBV28 to TRBJ1-2, with a weak D call TRBD1 (5 bases). Trimming took off 7 bases at V and 3 bases at J, with 18 bases between the two ends. The CDR3 is made up of 15 amino acids. Germline CDR1 reads MDHEN; CDR2 reads SYDVKM. In DNA, the CDR3 is TGTGCCAGCACTGGGACCGTCCACGCTTACTATGGCTACACCTTC. Protein sequence: CASTGTVHAYYGYTF.

This chain links TRBV7-9 with TRBJ1-1; tentatively, D is TRBD1 (6 bases). CDR3 size: 13 residues. The germline V and J ends were trimmed by 6 bases and 10 bases, with 18 bases remaining between them. Germline V gene data show CDR1 as SEHNR and CDR2 as FQNEAQ (reference sequence). The CDR3 here is CASRPFGGQPAFF. CDR3 coding DNA: TGTGCCAGCAGGCCATTCGGGGGGCAGCCAGCTTTCTTT.

The chain uses TRBV29-1 and TRBJ1-2, with TRBD1 matching 10 bases. The J segment lost 7 bases and the V segment lost 7 bases, leaving 9 bases of the junction unmatched. The CDR3 is 13 residues long. The germline V gene has CDR1 SQVTM and CDR2 ANQGSEA. The CDR3 reads CSDRTGGRGGYTF. The CDR3 coding sequence is TGCAGCGACCGGACAGGGGGTAGAGGTGGCTACACCTTC.

Ten or more counts support this clonotype. V and J are TRBV13 and TRBJ2-7; tentatively, D is TRBD1 or TRBD2 (5 bases each). The CDR3 runs 13 residues. Trimming removed 5 bases from V and 3 bases from J, with 11 bases in between. The V gene's germline CDR1 is PRHDT and CDR2 FYEKMQ (reference sequence). CDR3 region: CASSPDGGYEQYF. The DNA for the CDR3 is TGTGCCAGCAGCCCTGATGGGGGCTACGAGCAGTACTTC.

In this sample, this clonotype turned up many times. The chain employs TRBV20-1 and TRBJ2-2, with a possible D match to TRBD1 (5 bases). CDR1 is DFQATT and CDR2 is SNEGSKA in the germline V gene (reference sequence). Trimming stripped 0 bases from V and 5 bases from J, with 16 bases between. The CDR3 totals 16 residues. The CDR3 loop is CSARETEPLGTGELFF. CDR3 DNA: TGCAGTGCTAGAGAGACAGAACCCCTAGGAACCGGGGAGCTGTTTTTT.

The sample holds many counts of this clonotype. This sequence joins TRBV7-2 and TRBJ2-1; D not certain. Germline V lookup: CDR1 SGHTA, CDR2 FQGNSA. The CDR3 runs to 14 residues. Trimming shortened V by 0 bases and J by 2 bases, and 5 bases separated the two germline ends. The DNA of the CDR3 is TGTGCCAGCAGCTTAGCTACCACCTACAATGAGCAGTTCTTC. Translated: CASSLATTYNEQFF.

The sample holds many counts of this clonotype. The chain has TRBV5-6 and TRBJ1-1; D not certain. V lost 4 bases and J lost 0, with 7 bases in between. Germline V gene data show CDR1 as SGHDT and CDR2 as YYEEEE. This CDR3 region has 13 residues. The CDR3 here is CASSPIMNTEAFF. The CDR3, as DNA: TGTGCCAGCAGCCCTATAATGAACACTGAAGCTTTCTTT.

This clonotype showed up just a few times. This chain connects TRBV3-1 to TRBJ2-5; 8 bases fit TRBD2. J lost 4 bases, V lost 0 bases, and 4 bases had no gene match. The CDR3 totals 15 residues. Germline lookup yields CDR1 LGHDT and CDR2 YNNKEL (reference sequence). CDR3 coding DNA: TGTGCCAGCAGCCAAGATCCCAGCGGGGGAGAGACCCAGTACTTC. It translates to CASSQDPSGGETQYF.

The chain has TRBV7-6 and TRBJ1-5; D possibly corresponds to TRBD1 (6 bases). The CDR3 consists of 15 residues. The V end lost 0 bases, the J end lost 4 bases, and 10 bases lay between the germline ends. From germline, CDR1 is SGHVS and CDR2 FNYEAQ. Here the CDR3 DNA reads TGTGCCAGCAGCTTAGCGGGAGGACAGAATCAGCCCCAGCATTTT. Translating it yields CASSLAGGQNQPQHF.

In this sample, this clonotype turned up many times. This chain joins TRBV11-2 and TRBJ1-1; 7 bases are a match to TRBD1. CDR1 is SGHAT and CDR2 is FQNNGV in the germline V gene. This CDR3 spans 14 amino acids. Unmatched junction bases numbered 8, after V lost 4 bases and J lost 6 bases. The CDR3 region is CASSSTTGMAEAFF. CDR3 DNA sequence: TGTGCCAGCAGCTCTACGACAGGGATGGCTGAAGCTTTCTTT. Full variable domain (missing parts from reference TRBV11-2 and TRBJ1-1): EAGVAQSPRYKIIEKRQSVAFWCNPISGHATLYWYQQILGQGPKLLIQFQNNGVVDDSQLPKDRFSAERLKGVDSTLKIQPAKLEDSAVYLCASSSTTGMAEAFFGQGTRLTVV.

This clonotype turned up a few times. This sequence joins TRBV29-1 and TRBJ2-1; 10 nucleotides match TRBD2. Germline values: CDR1 SQVTM, CDR2 ANQGSEA. The ends lost 7 bases at V and 6 bases at J; junction bases unmatched: 12. This CDR3 is built from 15 residues. The CDR3 sequence: CSAGKRGLASNEQFF. Written as DNA, the CDR3 is TGCAGCGCTGGGAAAAGGGGACTAGCGTCCAATGAGCAGTTCTTC.

This clonotype was seen a few times. This rearrangement joins TRBV4-1 to TRBJ1-2; D gene ambiguous. The CDR3 contains 15 residues. Trimming stripped 0 bases from V and 1 base from J, with 9 bases between. CDR1 and CDR2 from the germline V gene are MGHRA and YSYEKL. In nucleotides, the CDR3 is TGCGCCAGCAGCCAAGACCCAGGAGATAACTATGGCTACACCTTC. Amino acid sequence: CASSQDPGDNYGYTF.

This clonotype was counted ten times or more. The chain has TRBV28 and TRBJ2-7; D call uncertain. Germline assignment: CDR1 MDHEN and CDR2 SYDVKM. Trimming removed 2 bases from V and 2 bases from J, with 13 bases in between. CDR3 length: 15 amino acids. DNA for the CDR3: TGTGCCAGCAGTTTAAAGAAGGGTTGGGCCTACGAGCAGTACTTC. Its protein product is CASSLKKGWAYEQYF.